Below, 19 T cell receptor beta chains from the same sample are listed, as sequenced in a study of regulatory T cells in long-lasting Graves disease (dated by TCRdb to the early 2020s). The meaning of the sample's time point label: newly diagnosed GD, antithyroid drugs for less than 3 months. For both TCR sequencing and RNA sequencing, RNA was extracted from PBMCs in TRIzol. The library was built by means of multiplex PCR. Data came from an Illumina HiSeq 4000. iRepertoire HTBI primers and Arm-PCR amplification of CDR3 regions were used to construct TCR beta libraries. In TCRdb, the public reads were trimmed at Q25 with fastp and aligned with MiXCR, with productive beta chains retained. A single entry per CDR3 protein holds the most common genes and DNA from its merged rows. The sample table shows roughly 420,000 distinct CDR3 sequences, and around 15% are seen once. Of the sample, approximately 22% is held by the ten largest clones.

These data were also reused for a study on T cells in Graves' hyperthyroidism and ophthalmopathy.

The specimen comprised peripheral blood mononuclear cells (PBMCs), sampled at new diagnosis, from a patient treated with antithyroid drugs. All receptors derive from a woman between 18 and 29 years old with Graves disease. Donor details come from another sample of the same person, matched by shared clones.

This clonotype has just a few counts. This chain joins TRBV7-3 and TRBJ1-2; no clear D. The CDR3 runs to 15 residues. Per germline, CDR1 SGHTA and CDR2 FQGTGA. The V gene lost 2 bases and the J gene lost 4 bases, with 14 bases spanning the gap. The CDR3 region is CASSLHRGFGYGYTF. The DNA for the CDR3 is TGTGCCAGCAGCTTACATCGCGGTTTTGGCTATGGCTACACCTTC.

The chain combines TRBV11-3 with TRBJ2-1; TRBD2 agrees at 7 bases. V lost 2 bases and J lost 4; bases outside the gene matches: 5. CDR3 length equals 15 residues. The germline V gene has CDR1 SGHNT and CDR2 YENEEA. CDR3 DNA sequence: TGTGCCAGCAGCTTAAGCGGGAAGGAATACAATGAGCAGTTCTTC. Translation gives CASSLSGKEYNEQFF.

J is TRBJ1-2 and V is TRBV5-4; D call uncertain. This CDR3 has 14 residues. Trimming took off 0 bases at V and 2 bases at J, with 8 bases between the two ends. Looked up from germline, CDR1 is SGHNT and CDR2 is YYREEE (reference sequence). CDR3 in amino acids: CASSLGTINYGYTF. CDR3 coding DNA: TGTGCCAGCAGCTTGGGAACTATAAACTATGGCTACACCTTC.

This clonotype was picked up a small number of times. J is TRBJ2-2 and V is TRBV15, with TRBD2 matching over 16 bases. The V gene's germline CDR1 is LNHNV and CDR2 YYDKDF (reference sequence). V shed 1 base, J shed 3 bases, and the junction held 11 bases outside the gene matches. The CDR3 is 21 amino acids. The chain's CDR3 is CATSRGTGTSGRALDTGELFF. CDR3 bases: TGTGCCACCAGCAGAGGGACCGGGACTAGCGGGAGGGCCCTCGACACCGGGGAGCTGTTTTTT.

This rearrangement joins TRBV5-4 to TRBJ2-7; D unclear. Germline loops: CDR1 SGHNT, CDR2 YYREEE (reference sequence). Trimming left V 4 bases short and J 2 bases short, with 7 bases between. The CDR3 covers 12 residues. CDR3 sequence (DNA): TGTGCCAGCAGCCAGAAACCCTACGAGCAGTACTTC. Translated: CASSQKPYEQYF. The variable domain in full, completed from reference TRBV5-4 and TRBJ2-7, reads ETGVTQSPTHLIKTRGQQVTLRCSSQSGHNTVSWYQQALGQGPQFIFQYYREEENGRGNFPPRFSGLQFPNYSSELNVNALELDDSALYLCASSQKPYEQYFGPGTRLTVT.

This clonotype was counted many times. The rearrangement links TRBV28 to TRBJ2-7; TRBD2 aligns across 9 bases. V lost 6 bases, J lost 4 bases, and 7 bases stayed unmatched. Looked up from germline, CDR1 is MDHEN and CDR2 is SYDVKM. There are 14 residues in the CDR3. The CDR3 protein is CASRLAGATYEQYF. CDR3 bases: TGTGCCAGCAGGTTAGCGGGAGCCACTTACGAGCAGTACTTC.

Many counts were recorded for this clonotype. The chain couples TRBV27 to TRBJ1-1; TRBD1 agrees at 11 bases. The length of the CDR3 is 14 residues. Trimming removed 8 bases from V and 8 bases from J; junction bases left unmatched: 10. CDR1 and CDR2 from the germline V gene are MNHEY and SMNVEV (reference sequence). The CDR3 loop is CASLRTGGSWEAFF. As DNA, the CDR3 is TGTGCCAGCCTTAGGACAGGGGGCTCTTGGGAAGCTTTCTTT.

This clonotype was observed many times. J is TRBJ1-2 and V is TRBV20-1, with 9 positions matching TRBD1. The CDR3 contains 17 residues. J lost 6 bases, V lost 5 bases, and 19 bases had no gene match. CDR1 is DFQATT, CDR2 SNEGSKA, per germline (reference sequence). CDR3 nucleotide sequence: TGCAGTGCTCGCGCAGGGACAGGGAGTAGTGAGATTCATGGCTACACCTTC. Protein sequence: CSARAGTGSSEIHGYTF.

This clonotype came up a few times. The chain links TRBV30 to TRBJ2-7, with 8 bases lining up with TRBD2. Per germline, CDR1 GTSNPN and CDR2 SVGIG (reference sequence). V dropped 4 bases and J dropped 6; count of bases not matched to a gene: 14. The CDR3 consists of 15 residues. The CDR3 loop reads CAWKGSVTSVGEQYF. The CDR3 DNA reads TGTGCCTGGAAAGGGTCGGTGACTAGCGTTGGCGAGCAGTACTTC. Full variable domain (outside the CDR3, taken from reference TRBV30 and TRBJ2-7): SQTIHQWPATLVQPVGSPLSLECTVEGTSNPNLYWYRQAAGRGLQLLFYSVGIGQISSEVPQNLSASRPQDRQFILSSKKLLLSDSGFYLCAWKGSVTSVGEQYFGPGTRLTVT.

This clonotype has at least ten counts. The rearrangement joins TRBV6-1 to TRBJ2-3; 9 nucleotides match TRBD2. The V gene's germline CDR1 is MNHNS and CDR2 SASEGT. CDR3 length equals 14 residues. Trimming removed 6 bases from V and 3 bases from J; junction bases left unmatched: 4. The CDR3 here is CASRIAGVTDTQYF. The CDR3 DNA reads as TGTGCCAGCAGAATAGCGGGAGTGACAGATACGCAGTATTTT.

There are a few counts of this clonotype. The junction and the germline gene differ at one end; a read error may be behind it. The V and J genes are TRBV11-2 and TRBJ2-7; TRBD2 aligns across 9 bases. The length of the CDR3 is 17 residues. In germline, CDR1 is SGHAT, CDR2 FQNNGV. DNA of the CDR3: TGTGCCAGTAGTATCATAGCGGGGGAGACCACTATCTACGAGCGGTACTTC. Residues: CASSIIAGETTIYERYF.

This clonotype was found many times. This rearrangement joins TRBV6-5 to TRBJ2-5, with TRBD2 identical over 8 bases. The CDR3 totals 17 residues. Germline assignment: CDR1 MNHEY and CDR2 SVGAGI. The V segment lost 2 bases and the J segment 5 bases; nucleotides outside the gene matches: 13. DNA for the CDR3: TGTGCCAGCAGTTACGGAGGGAGCGGGGGTTCTCGGGAGACCCAGTACTTC. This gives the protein CASSYGGSGGSRETQYF.

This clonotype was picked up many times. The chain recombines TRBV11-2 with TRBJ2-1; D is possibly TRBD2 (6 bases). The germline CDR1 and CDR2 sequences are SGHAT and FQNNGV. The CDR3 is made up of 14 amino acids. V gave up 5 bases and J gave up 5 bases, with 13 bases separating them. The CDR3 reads CASSLRGRNNEQFF. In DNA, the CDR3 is TGTGCCAGCAGCCTCCGAGGGAGGAACAATGAGCAGTTCTTC.

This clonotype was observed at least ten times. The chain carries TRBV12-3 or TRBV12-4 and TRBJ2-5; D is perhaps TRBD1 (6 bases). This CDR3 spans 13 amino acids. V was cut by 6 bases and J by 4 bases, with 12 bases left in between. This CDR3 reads CASSRGRVETQYF. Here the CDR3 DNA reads TGTGCCAGCAGCAGGGGTAGGGTAGAGACCCAGTACTTC.

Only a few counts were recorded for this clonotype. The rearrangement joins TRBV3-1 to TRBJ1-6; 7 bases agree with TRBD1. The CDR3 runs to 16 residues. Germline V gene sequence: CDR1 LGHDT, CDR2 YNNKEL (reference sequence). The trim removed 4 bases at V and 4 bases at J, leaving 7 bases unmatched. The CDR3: CASSLRQGRYNSPLHF. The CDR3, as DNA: TGTGCCAGCAGCCTTCGACAGGGTCGATATAATTCACCCCTCCACTTT.

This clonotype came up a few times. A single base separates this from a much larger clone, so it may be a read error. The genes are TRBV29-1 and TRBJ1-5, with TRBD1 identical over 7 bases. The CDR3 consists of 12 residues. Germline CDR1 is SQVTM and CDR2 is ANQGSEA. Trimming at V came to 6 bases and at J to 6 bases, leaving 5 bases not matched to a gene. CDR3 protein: CSVGTVSQPQHF. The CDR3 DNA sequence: TGCAGCGTCGGGACAGTTAGTCAGCCCCAGCATTTT.

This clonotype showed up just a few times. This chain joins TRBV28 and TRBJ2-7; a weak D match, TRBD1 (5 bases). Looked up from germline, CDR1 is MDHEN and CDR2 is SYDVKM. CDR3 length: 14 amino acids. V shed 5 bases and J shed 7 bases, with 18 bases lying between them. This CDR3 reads CASSQGDEWGEQYF. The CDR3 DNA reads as TGTGCCAGCAGTCAAGGGGATGAGTGGGGAGAGCAGTACTTC.

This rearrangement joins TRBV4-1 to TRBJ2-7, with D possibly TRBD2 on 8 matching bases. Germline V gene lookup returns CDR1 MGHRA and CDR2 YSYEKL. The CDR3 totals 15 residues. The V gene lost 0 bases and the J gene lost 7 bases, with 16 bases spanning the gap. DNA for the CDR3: TGCGCCAGCAGCCAAGACACGACAGGGACTAGGGAGCAGTACTTC. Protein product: CASSQDTTGTREQYF.

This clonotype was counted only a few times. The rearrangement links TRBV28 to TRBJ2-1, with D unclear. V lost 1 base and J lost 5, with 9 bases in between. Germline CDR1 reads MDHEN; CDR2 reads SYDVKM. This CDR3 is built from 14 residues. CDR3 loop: CASSLLIVDNEQFF. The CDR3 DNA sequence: TGTGCCAGCAGTTTATTGATAGTAGACAATGAGCAGTTCTTC.